These T cell receptor beta chains were read from a single sample in a study. TCRdb reprocessed the 5' RACE reads via MiXCR and lists one record per CDR3 protein. The sample records about 47,000 distinct CDR3 sequences, 25% to 30% being singletons. The sample consisted of naive CD4+ T cells sorted from blood. These receptors all come from a female donor with breast cancer. CDR3s leave out the opening cysteine and the closing phenylalanine or tryptophan. The order of the fields is D gene, J gene, V gene, clone size, CDR3 protein. The D gene is left open where the match is weak. For some rows the clone size is stated as once, few or many, or as a class when expanded; others skip it.

TRBD2,TRBJ2-7,TRBV6-5,few,ASSYERGKSAGGPDEQY
NA,TRBJ2-5,TRBV20-1,medium-sized,SAARGRPLGETQY
NA,TRBJ2-1,TRBV4-3,NA,ASSQVVFFAEASRDSYNEQF
TRBD2,TRBJ2-5,TRBV4-2,NA,ASSHGLAGVETQY
NA,TRBJ2-1,TRBV9,NA,ASSSQGTSYNEQF
NA,TRBJ2-2,TRBV5-1,NA,ASSLFAAVNTGELF
NA,TRBJ2-7,TRBV7-2,many,ASSRWEEVEQY
NA,TRBJ1-5,TRBV12-3/TRBV12-4,NA,ASSLRGIGNQPQH
TRBD2,TRBJ2-1,TRBV7-2,NA,ASSQWTSGSAEQF
NA,TRBJ1-6,TRBV5-1,NA,ASSLDRLNSPLH
TRBD2,TRBJ2-5,TRBV4-1,NA,ASSQGASGSRETQY
NA,TRBJ2-7,TRBV28,NA,ASRTGGITHEQY
NA,TRBJ2-5,TRBV20-1,NA,SAREGLRVQETQY
NA,TRBJ2-1,TRBV5-1,few,ASSFGGSGYNEQF
TRBD2,TRBJ2-1,TRBV7-9,few,ASSGRLAGIENEQF
NA,TRBJ2-7,TRBV7-3,few,ASSPLGGGEQY
NA,TRBJ2-2,TRBV20-1,few,SARTTNTGELF
NA,TRBJ1-2,TRBV12-3/TRBV12-4,many,ASSSAARYGYT
NA,TRBJ2-1,TRBV29-1,many,SVEGLSNEQF
NA,TRBJ2-7,TRBV6-2/TRBV6-3,NA,ASSYARFYEQY
NA,TRBJ1-4,TRBV7-2,medium-sized,ASSFQTATNEKLF
TRBD1,TRBJ1-2,TRBV5-1,NA,ASSLEFSGGRPNGYT
TRBD2,TRBJ2-3,TRBV7-9,NA,ASSPPGGQDTQY
NA,TRBJ2-5,TRBV7-3,NA,ASRPNYLSGTQY
TRBD1,TRBJ2-7,TRBV7-2,few,ASSLLQGYEQY
NA,TRBJ1-1,TRBV20-1,few,SALRGGRGTEAF
TRBD1,TRBJ1-1,TRBV20-1,NA,SALDPGTAIDEAF
TRBD2,TRBJ2-1,TRBV4-3,NA,ASSQVISGRRYEQF
NA,TRBJ1-5,TRBV7-2,NA,ASSLYVWGNQPQH
NA,TRBJ2-5,TRBV4-1,few,ASSQVGEETQY
TRBD1,TRBJ2-3,TRBV11-2,few,ASSLQGAFTDTQY
NA,TRBJ2-3,TRBV7-2,NA,ASSLGVSGTDTQY
NA,TRBJ2-2,TRBV4-1,NA,ASSQARAFAGELF
TRBD2,TRBJ2-3,TRBV5-1,few,ASSLEGLAGEADTQY
NA,TRBJ1-1,TRBV12-3/TRBV12-4,many,ASSPLHLGGDTEAF
TRBD1,TRBJ1-2,TRBV12-3/TRBV12-4,NA,ASSFGTGGFPYGYT
TRBD2,TRBJ2-1,TRBV7-6,few,ASSSPTSGSSEQF
TRBD1,TRBJ1-5,TRBV20-1,many,SARPDRVGQPQH
NA,TRBJ1-1,TRBV7-2,few,ASSYRAGRWKTEAF
NA,TRBJ1-2,TRBV7-2,many,ASRTMGFLYGYT
TRBD1,TRBJ1-1,TRBV27,NA,ASRRTGGGNTEAF
NA,TRBJ1-5,TRBV12-3/TRBV12-4,NA,ASSSGTTVNQPQH
NA,TRBJ2-3,TRBV6-5,many,ASSSLFGTGIMGDTQY
TRBD2,TRBJ2-1,TRBV7-8,NA,ASSLGTSGRQF
TRBD2,TRBJ2-7,TRBV7-9,NA,ASSLEGGAEYEQY